One and the same sample provided the 27 T cell receptor beta chains below, sequenced in a study of blood T cell repertoires in COVID-19. Generated by immunoSEQ multiplex PCR, the TCRdb table keeps only in-frame clones and is missing some. The sample lists roughly 60,000 clones, about four fifths occurring once. Sequencing was done on a sample of peripheral blood. The receptors come from a human donor in a cohort sampled during active or convalescent COVID-19.

The chain carries TRBV24-1 and TRBJ2-5; no firm D call. CDR3 length: 11 amino acids. The ends were cut back, 7 bases at V and 7 bases at J, with 9 bases in the middle. From germline, CDR1 is KGHDR and CDR2 SFDVKD. CDR3 DNA sequence: TGTGCCACCAGCCAGAGAGGGACCCAGTACTTC. This gives the protein CATSQRGTQYF.

The chain recombines TRBV2 with TRBJ2-1; 10 nucleotides match TRBD1. The CDR3 runs to 14 residues. The ends lost 6 bases at V and 6 bases at J; junction bases unmatched: 5. In germline, CDR1 is SNHLY, CDR2 FYNNEI. CDR3 in DNA: TGTGCCAGCAGGCGGACAGGGGGGTCCAATGAGCAGTTCTTC. Protein sequence: CASRRTGGSNEQFF. Combining the CDR3 with reference TRBV2 and TRBJ2-1 gives the whole variable domain EPEVTQTPSHQVTQMGQEVILRCVPISNHLYFYWYRQILGQKVEFLVSFYNNEISEKSEIFDDQFSVERPDGSNFTLKIRSTKLEDSAMYFCASRRTGGSNEQFFGPGTRLTVL.

This clone came up a few times. This rearrangement joins TRBV4-2 to TRBJ1-2; a possible D gene is TRBD1 (6 bases). This CDR3 spans 18 amino acids. CDR1 is LGHNA, CDR2 YNFKEQ, per germline. The germline V and J ends were trimmed by 2 bases and 7 bases, with 26 bases remaining between them. CDR3 amino acids: CASSQPGGGFGGLVGYTF. DNA for the CDR3: TGTGCCAGCAGCCAACCTGGCGGAGGGTTCGGGGGGCTGGTTGGCTACACCTTC.

The chain links TRBV7-8 to TRBJ1-3; D is unclear. The CDR3 consists of 17 residues. From germline, CDR1 is SGHVS and CDR2 FQNEAQ. The V end was cut by 2 bases, the J end by 0 bases, with 14 bases between. CDR3: CASSLNAAGGSGNTIYF. The CDR3 region has the DNA TGTGCCAGCAGCTTAAATGCAGCGGGCGGCTCTGGAAACACCATATATTTT.

The rearrangement links TRBV9 to TRBJ2-7; 7 nucleotides agree with TRBD1. With 0 bases clipped from V and 1 base from J, the junction kept 4 bases outside the gene matches. There are 15 residues in the CDR3. Germline assignment: CDR1 SGDLS and CDR2 YYNGEE. CDR3 sequence reads: CASSVAGTASYEQYF. The CDR3 DNA reads as TGTGCCAGCAGCGTAGCCGGGACAGCATCCTACGAGCAGTACTTC.

The chain uses TRBV19 and TRBJ1-2; no clear D gene. Between the trimmed V and J ends, which lost 1 base and 7 bases, there was a span of 7 bases. CDR1 LNHDA and CDR2 SQIVND come from the germline V gene (reference sequence). The CDR3 loop spans 12 amino acids. The CDR3 loop reads CASSIGQSGYTF. The CDR3 DNA reads as TGTGCCAGTAGTATAGGACAATCTGGCTACACCTTC.

This clone turned up a few times. This chain links TRBV2 with TRBJ2-7; no reliable D call. Trimming stripped 3 bases from V and 4 bases from J, with 16 bases between. Germline V lookup: CDR1 SNHLY, CDR2 FYNNEI. The CDR3 has 15 amino acids. DNA for the CDR3: TGTGCCAGCAGTGAGAGCGCGGTAGTGGGTTACGAGCAGTACTTC. The encoded protein is CASSESAVVGYEQYF.

This chain joins TRBV9 and TRBJ2-2, with D perhaps TRBD1 (5 bases). CDR1 and CDR2 from the germline V gene are SGDLS and YYNGEE. The CDR3 runs to 14 residues. V lost 0 bases and J lost 4, with 7 bases in between. This CDR3 is CASSVAGRTGELFF. CDR3 nucleotide sequence: TGTGCCAGCAGCGTAGCAGGGCGCACCGGGGAGCTGTTTTTT.

In nucleotides, the CDR3 is TGTGCCAGCAGCACCTTAGACAGGGTGGGCACTGAAGCTTTCTTT. Its protein is CASSTLDRVGTEAFF. This chain links TRBV7-2 with TRBJ1-1; 7 nucleotides align to TRBD1. Germline V gene sequence: CDR1 SGHTA, CDR2 FQGNSA. This CDR3 has 15 residues. Trimming cost V 5 bases and J 4 bases; bases outside gene matches: 10.

The chain is built from TRBV7-2 and TRBJ1-1, with a weak D call TRBD1 (5 bases). The CDR3 length is 13 residues. Germline CDR1 is SGHTA and CDR2 is FQGNSA. The germline V and J ends were trimmed by 7 bases and 7 bases, with 16 bases remaining between them. The CDR3 is CASKQEFQGEAFF. The CDR3 nucleotides are TGTGCCAGCAAGCAGGAGTTCCAGGGTGAAGCTTTCTTT.

This sequence joins TRBV7-2 and TRBJ1-1, with D hard to call. V lost 1 base and J 7 bases, leaving 19 bases between the germline ends. From germline, CDR1 is SGHTA and CDR2 FQGNSA. This CDR3 region has 16 residues. The CDR3 sequence is CASSLVGGPWVGEAFF. In nucleotides, the CDR3 is TGTGCCAGCAGCTTAGTAGGAGGGCCTTGGGTGGGTGAAGCTTTCTTT.

This chain joins TRBV9 and TRBJ1-2, with D perhaps matching TRBD1 (6 bases). Trimming left V 2 bases short and J 0 bases short, with 11 bases between. From germline, CDR1 is SGDLS and CDR2 YYNGEE. The CDR3 has 15 amino acids. CDR3 in DNA: TGTGCCAGCAGCGTGGGGGACATCGCTAACTATGGCTACACCTTC. Protein sequence: CASSVGDIANYGYTF.

There are many counts of this clone. This chain joins TRBV6-2 or TRBV6-3 and TRBJ1-1; D unresolved. The CDR3 is 13 amino acids. Germline V gives CDR1 MNHEY, CDR2 SVGEGT. The ends were cut back, 2 bases at V and 3 bases at J, with 7 bases in the middle. DNA for the CDR3: TGTGCCAGCAGTTACGAGGACTACACTGAAGCTTTCTTT. It specifies CASSYEDYTEAFF.

The rearrangement links TRBV29-1 to TRBJ1-5; no reliable D call. The V gene lost 7 bases and the J gene lost 0 bases, with 7 bases spanning the gap. CDR3 length equals 12 residues. The V gene's germline CDR1 is SQVTM and CDR2 ANQGSEA. Here the CDR3 reads CSAQNSNQPQHF. Here the CDR3 DNA reads TGCAGCGCGCAGAATAGCAATCAGCCCCAGCATTTT. The complete variable domain, with remaining parts taken from reference TRBV29-1 and TRBJ1-5, reads SAVISQKPSRDICQRGTSLTIQCQVDSQVTMMFWYRQQPGQSLTLIATANQGSEATYESGFVIDKFPISRPNLTFSTLTVSNMSPEDSSIYLCSAQNSNQPQHFGDGTRLSIL.

The genes are TRBV4-1 and TRBJ2-2, with D uncertain. V lost 4 bases and J lost 4, with 7 bases in between. CDR3 length equals 13 residues. CDR1 is MGHRA and CDR2 is YSYEKL in the germline V gene. CDR3 DNA sequence: TGCGCCAGCAGCCTATCGAGCACCGGGGAGCTGTTTTTT. Translation gives CASSLSSTGELFF.

The chain carries TRBV6-5 and TRBJ1-1; 7 nucleotides line up with TRBD1. Germline values: CDR1 MNHEY, CDR2 SVGAGI. This CDR3 contains 16 residues. Trimming at V came to 0 bases and at J to 4 bases, leaving 8 bases not matched to a gene. Here the CDR3 reads CASSYSQGGASTEAFF. CDR3 bases: TGTGCCAGCAGTTACTCGCAGGGGGGCGCGTCCACTGAAGCTTTCTTT.

V gene TRBV3-1 (or the pseudogene TRBV3-2) combines with J gene TRBJ2-1, with 11 nucleotides matching TRBD2. This CDR3 has 15 amino acids. J lost 5 bases, V lost 5 bases, and 5 bases had no gene match. Germline values: CDR1 LGHDT, CDR2 YNNKEL (reference sequence). The CDR3 protein is CASSIAGGLHNEQFF. The CDR3 nucleotides are TGTGCCAGCAGCATAGCGGGGGGGCTTCACAATGAGCAGTTCTTC.

The chain links TRBV19 to TRBJ2-1; D gene ambiguous. CDR1 is LNHDA and CDR2 is SQIVND in the germline V gene (reference sequence). The CDR3 is 15 residues long. V was trimmed by 1 base and J by 5 bases, leaving 12 bases between them. The CDR3 sequence: CASSIARQVNNEQFF. In DNA form, the CDR3 reads TGTGCCAGTAGTATAGCCCGGCAGGTTAACAATGAGCAGTTCTTC.

The chain couples TRBV6-5 to TRBJ2-7, with TRBD1 identical over 9 bases. Per the germline V gene, CDR1 is MNHEY and CDR2 is SVGAGI. After removal of 8 bases from V and 2 bases from J, the junction contained 7 bases not matched to a gene. The CDR3 extends over 14 amino acids. In DNA form, the CDR3 reads TGTGCCAGCGGGAGACAGGGGGGTCCCTACGAGCAGTACTTC. Its translation: CASGRQGGPYEQYF.

The rearrangement uses TRBV19 and TRBJ1-5; D is perhaps TRBD1 (5 bases). This CDR3 is 14 amino acids long. Germline CDR1 and CDR2: LNHDA and SQIVND (reference sequence). V dropped 4 bases and J dropped 3 bases, with 10 bases sitting between them. The CDR3 DNA reads TGTGCCAGTAGTACGGGGGGGAACAATCAGCCCCAGCATTTT. Its protein product is CASSTGGNNQPQHF.

The V gene is TRBV3-1 (or the pseudogene TRBV3-2), the J gene TRBJ2-5; D gene unclear. Germline V gene lookup returns CDR1 LGHDT and CDR2 YNNKEL (reference sequence). CDR3 size: 11 residues. Trimming took 3 bases from V and 5 from J, leaving 4 bases between them. This CDR3 reads CASSHTETQYF. The CDR3 DNA follows: TGTGCCAGCAGCCACACTGAGACCCAGTACTTC.

The chain combines TRBV19 with TRBJ1-1, with D possibly being TRBD1 (5 bases). CDR1 LNHDA and CDR2 SQIVND come from the germline V gene (reference sequence). Trimming pared 5 bases from V and 4 bases from J, leaving 14 bases between. This CDR3 comprises 14 residues. CDR3 protein: CASSGMGRGTEAFF. The CDR3 coding sequence is TGTGCCAGTAGTGGGATGGGGAGGGGCACTGAAGCTTTCTTT.

The rearrangement links TRBV6-5 to TRBJ1-5; 9 bases agree with TRBD1. This CDR3 is 16 amino acids long. CDR1 is MNHEY and CDR2 is SVGAGI in the germline V gene. V shed 0 bases, J shed 3 bases, and the junction held 3 bases outside the gene matches. DNA of the CDR3: TGTGCCAGCAGTTACTCGTGGACAGGGGTCAATCAGCCCCAGCATTTT. This codes for CASSYSWTGVNQPQHF.

This chain connects TRBV10-3 to TRBJ1-5; D is unclear. There are 14 residues in the CDR3. The germline V and J ends were trimmed by 8 bases and 1 base, with 12 bases remaining between them. Germline-derived CDR1 and CDR2 are ENHRY and SYGVKD. CDR3 DNA sequence: TGTGCCATCGGTACCGGGTACAGCAATCAGCCCCAGCATTTT. Translating it yields CAIGTGYSNQPQHF.

The chain uses TRBV5-1 and TRBJ1-2; 7 nucleotides match TRBD1. This CDR3 has 15 residues. The J segment lost 7 bases and the V segment lost 5 bases, leaving 14 bases of the junction unmatched. In germline, CDR1 is SGHRS, CDR2 YFSETQ. The CDR3 DNA reads TGCGCCAGCAGATTAGGACAGGCCGCCGGGGGTGGCTACACCTTC. Protein: CASRLGQAAGGGYTF.

V is TRBV18 and J is TRBJ2-6, with 10 bases identical to TRBD2. V was pared by 3 bases and J by 0 bases, with 5 bases of the junction left unmatched. Germline values: CDR1 KGHSH, CDR2 LQKENI. This CDR3 has 18 amino acids. The CDR3 DNA sequence: TGTGCCAGCTCACCGTTAGCGGGGGGAAGCTCTGGGGCCAACGTCCTGACTTTC. It specifies CASSPLAGGSSGANVLTF.

This rearrangement joins TRBV5-6 to TRBJ2-3, with 8 bases identical to TRBD2. The CDR3 has 17 residues. The junction had 13 bases not matched to a gene; V was cut back by 3 bases and J by 4 bases. Germline V gene lookup returns CDR1 SGHDT and CDR2 YYEEEE. CDR3 sequence reads: CASSWTLFGGAADTQYF. CDR3 in DNA: TGTGCCAGCAGCTGGACTCTGTTCGGGGGGGCGGCAGATACGCAGTATTTT.